A single sample is the source of the 17 T cell receptor beta chains below, sequenced in a study of shared T cell receptors in the human thymus. Clones were sequenced by immunoSEQ multiplex PCR, and TCRdb holds only the in-frame ones, with some missing. The profile shows almost 550,000 clones, approximately 78% of them singletons. This same sample was also taken into another study, of human thymus T cells.

The material sequenced was thymocytes. All receptors derive from a boy in the first two years of life with a congenital heart defect.

The chain is built from TRBV27 and TRBJ2-1, with 9 bases identical to TRBD2. The CDR3 is 16 amino acids. Germline CDR1 and CDR2: MNHEY and SMNVEV (reference sequence). V trimming: 6 bases; J trimming: 1 base; junction bases outside the gene matches: 7. Here the CDR3 reads CASSPRSGRSYNEQFF. CDR3 sequence (DNA): TGTGCCAGCAGCCCTAGGAGCGGGAGGTCCTACAATGAGCAGTTCTTC.

This clone has just a few counts. DNA of the CDR3: TGTGCCTGGAGAGGCAGGAGGTACGAGCAGTACTTC. It translates to CAWRGRRYEQYF. The chain recombines TRBV30 with TRBJ2-7, with D perhaps matching TRBD2 (5 bases). V gave up 3 bases and J gave up 4 bases, with 10 bases separating them. The CDR3 totals 12 residues. From germline, CDR1 is GTSNPN and CDR2 SVGIG (reference sequence).

This chain joins TRBV27 and TRBJ2-7, with TRBD1 as a possible D gene (6 bases). V was pared by 0 bases and J by 7 bases, with 25 bases between. The CDR3 consists of 18 residues. The germline gives CDR1 MNHEY, CDR2 SMNVEV (reference sequence). The CDR3 DNA sequence: TGTGCCAGCAGTTTATCCCGACGGACAGTTGCGAAACCACTTGAGCAGTACTTC. Protein: CASSLSRRTVAKPLEQYF.

This clone showed up just once. The rearrangement uses TRBV19 and TRBJ2-7; 9 nucleotides agree with TRBD1. The junction had 16 bases not matched to a gene; V was cut back by 1 base and J by 6 bases. The length of the CDR3 is 18 residues. CDR1 is LNHDA and CDR2 is SQIVND in the germline V gene (reference sequence). The chain's CDR3 is CASSIARGGSGTGFEQYF. In DNA, the CDR3 is TGTGCCAGTAGTATAGCCCGTGGGGGGTCCGGGACAGGGTTCGAGCAGTACTTC.

The rearrangement joins TRBV7-2 to TRBJ2-4; TRBD1 might be the D (6 bases). Germline lookup yields CDR1 SGHTA and CDR2 FQGNSA. V shed 4 bases and J shed 6 bases, with 16 bases lying between them. This CDR3 has 15 amino acids. The CDR3 bases are TGTGCCAGCAGCTCCCGGGACACTAGATCAAACATTCAGTACTTC. Its protein product is CASSSRDTRSNIQYF.

The chain links TRBV5-8 to TRBJ2-4, with 7 nucleotides matching TRBD2. The CDR3 has 15 amino acids. The germline V gene has CDR1 SGHTS and CDR2 YDEGEE. Trimming removed 0 bases from V and 7 bases from J; junction bases left unmatched: 7. CDR3 protein: CASSLGGAGRNIQYF. CDR3 DNA sequence: TGTGCCAGCAGCTTGGGAGGGGCCGGGAGGAACATTCAGTACTTC.

This clone was observed once. The chain employs TRBV5-4 and TRBJ2-3; D possibly corresponds to TRBD2 (6 bases). Trimming took off 4 bases at V and 2 bases at J, with 14 bases between the two ends. Per the germline V gene, CDR1 is SGHNT and CDR2 is YYREEE (reference sequence). The CDR3 is 15 amino acids. The CDR3 sequence is CASSPPGLTTDTQYF. The CDR3 bases are TGTGCCAGCAGCCCACCGGGACTTACCACAGATACGCAGTATTTT.

This chain uses TRBV7-9 with TRBJ1-1; tentative D call: TRBD1 (5 bases). This CDR3 spans 14 amino acids. The germline CDR1 and CDR2 sequences are SEHNR and FQNEAQ (reference sequence). V lost 1 base to trimming and J lost 2 bases, with 8 bases between them. CDR3 DNA: TGTGCCAGCAGCTTAGACAGGCACAACACTGAAGCTTTCTTT. This encodes CASSLDRHNTEAFF.

The chain couples TRBV4-2 to TRBJ2-5; 9 nucleotides line up with TRBD1. This CDR3 spans 19 amino acids. Germline loops: CDR1 LGHNA, CDR2 YNFKEQ. J lost 4 bases, V lost 1 base, and 16 bases had no gene match. The chain's CDR3 is CASSQVRGAGQGLPETQYF. The CDR3 region has the DNA TGTGCCAGCAGCCAAGTCAGGGGGGCGGGACAGGGACTTCCAGAGACCCAGTACTTC.

The chain has TRBV12-5 and TRBJ2-7; TRBD1 might be the D (6 bases). Germline V gene data show CDR1 as LGHNT and CDR2 as FRNRAP. V lost 2 bases and J 2 bases, leaving 19 bases between the germline ends. The CDR3 spans 17 residues. CDR3 in DNA: TGTGCTAGTGGTTTGCCCAAGGACAGTGTAGAACCCTACGAGCAGTACTTC. Its translation is CASGLPKDSVEPYEQYF. The full variable domain, its missing parts supplied by reference TRBV12-5 and TRBJ2-7, is DARVTQTPRHKVTEMGQEVTMRCQPILGHNTVFWYRQTMMQGLELLAYFRNRAPLDDSGMPKDRFSAEMPDATLATLKIQPSEPRDSAVYFCASGLPKDSVEPYEQYFGPGTRLTVT.

The chain combines TRBV5-6 with TRBJ1-3; D gene uncertain. Trimming took off 3 bases at V and 0 bases at J, with 10 bases between the two ends. This CDR3 region has 15 residues. Germline CDR1 reads SGHDT; CDR2 reads YYEEEE. CDR3 coding DNA: TGTGCCAGCAGCTCCGGGTTGAGCTCTGGAAACACCATATATTTT. It translates to CASSSGLSSGNTIYF.

The chain recombines TRBV18 with TRBJ1-5; 7 bases align to TRBD1. Germline trimming cut 5 bases from V and 7 bases from J; bases unmatched to any gene: 5. CDR1 is KGHSH and CDR2 is LQKENI in the germline V gene. The CDR3 runs 13 residues. This CDR3 is CASSGDRGQPQHF. In DNA form, the CDR3 reads TGTGCCAGCTCAGGGGACAGAGGACAGCCCCAGCATTTT.

The chain uses TRBV6-5 and TRBJ1-4; the match to TRBD1 covers 9 bases. The CDR3 sequence is 14 residues long. In germline, CDR1 is MNHEY, CDR2 SVGAGI. After removal of 6 bases from V and 5 bases from J, the junction contained 4 bases not matched to a gene. CDR3 coding DNA: TGTGCCAGCAGATTCGGACAGGGGAATGAAAAACTGTTTTTT. Protein product: CASRFGQGNEKLFF.

This clone was seen just once. The V and J genes are TRBV7-9 and TRBJ2-3; TRBD2 matches at 15 bases. V dropped 7 bases and J dropped 5; count of bases not matched to a gene: 4. The CDR3 loop spans 15 amino acids. Germline CDR1 and CDR2: SEHNR and FQNEAQ (reference sequence). CDR3 region: CASTGGLAGGDTQYF. DNA of the CDR3: TGTGCCAGCACCGGGGGACTAGCGGGAGGAGATACGCAGTATTTT.

This clone appeared a few times. The chain is built from TRBV30 and TRBJ2-2; a possible D gene is TRBD2 (5 bases). The CDR3 extends over 16 amino acids. CDR1 GTSNPN and CDR2 SVGIG come from the germline V gene (reference sequence). The V end lost 0 bases, the J end lost 6 bases, and 17 bases lay between the germline ends. CDR3 coding DNA: TGTGCCTGGAGTGTACGAGATCGGGAAGGGCCCGGGGAGCTGTTTTTT. It codes for CAWSVRDREGPGELFF.

The rearrangement joins TRBV6-1 to TRBJ2-7; TRBD2 might be the D (5 bases). Germline lookup yields CDR1 MNHNS and CDR2 SASEGT. Trimming shortened V by 8 bases and J by 0 bases, and 8 bases separated the two germline ends. CDR3 length: 12 amino acids. CDR3 coding DNA: TGTGCCAGCGAAACTAGCTCCTACGAGCAGTACTTC. It specifies CASETSSYEQYF.

This chain links TRBV2 with TRBJ1-1; D is possibly TRBD1 (5 bases). This CDR3 region has 13 residues. The V end lost 2 bases, the J end lost 1 base, and 5 bases lay between the germline ends. Germline V lookup: CDR1 SNHLY, CDR2 FYNNEI. CDR3 residues: CASSERGNTEAFF. CDR3 nucleotide sequence: TGTGCCAGCAGTGAAAGGGGGAACACTGAAGCTTTCTTT. Combining the CDR3 with reference TRBV2 and TRBJ1-1 gives the whole variable domain EPEVTQTPSHQVTQMGQEVILRCVPISNHLYFYWYRQILGQKVEFLVSFYNNEISEKSEIFDDQFSVERPDGSNFTLKIRSTKLEDSAMYFCASSERGNTEAFFGQGTRLTVV.